This T cell receptor beta chain is drawn from a study of blood T cell repertoires in COVID-19. Study details: COVID-19 samples from acute and convalescent phases originated in the United States, Italy and Spain. Nucleic acid was either cDNA or gDNA, and it came from T cells, B-cell-depleted T cells, or PBMCs.

Source study methods: For nucleated cells, counts were estimated from reference gene primer amplification. Libraries were prepared by immunoSEQ multiplex PCR; TCRdb keeps only in-frame clonotypes and omits some of them. The D gene and trimming were derived from the DNA, and the V and J assignments and clone size from that table. This table holds 97,000 or so clones, roughly 82% found once. Germline CDR1 SGDLS, CDR2 YYNGEE. There are 18 residues in the CDR3. Trimming cost V 0 bases and J 0 bases, with 16 bases left between them. Material: peripheral blood. This sequence joins TRBV9 and TRBJ1-3; maybe TRBD1 (5 bases). The source is an elderly man with acute or convalescent COVID-19. As DNA, the CDR3 is TGTGCCAGCAGCGTAGATTTACCGCAGGGCTTCTCTGGAAACACCATATATTTT. It codes for CASSVDLPQGFSGNTIYF.